A selection of T cell receptor beta chains follows, all from one sample in a study of blood T cell repertoires in COVID-19. Clones were sequenced by immunoSEQ multiplex PCR, and TCRdb holds only the in-frame ones, with some missing. This table holds 200,000 or so clones, approximately 78% found once. Sample: peripheral blood. These receptors were collected from a woman over 75 with acute or convalescent COVID-19. CDR3s leave out the opening cysteine and the closing phenylalanine or tryptophan. Each record gives: J gene, D gene, V gene, CDR3 protein. The D gene is left open where the match is weak.

>TRBJ1-2|-|TRBV30
AWSVAGGYGYT
>TRBJ1-2|TRBD1|TRBV18
ASSHDRENYGYT
>TRBJ1-1|-|TRBV6-5
ASTGGMYTEAF
>TRBJ1-1|TRBD1|TRBV5-1
ASSLQGETEAF
>TRBJ2-7|-|TRBV5-1
ASSLFGDSQGSYEQY
>TRBJ2-3|-|TRBV5-5
ASSLEGRWGTDTQY
>TRBJ1-2|-|TRBV29-1
SVMDSRGYT
>TRBJ1-2|-|TRBV30
AWSAGGLYGYT
>TRBJ2-7|-|TRBV4-2
ASSQGIGGGYEQY
>TRBJ2-2|TRBD2|TRBV5-8
ASSVGTSGGPGELF
>TRBJ1-1|-|TRBV24-1
ATSDPGAHSGAF
>TRBJ2-1|-|TRBV5-8
ASSLDRVNEQF
>TRBJ2-2|TRBD2|TRBV14
ASSQDRLAGVFGELF
>TRBJ1-5|TRBD1|TRBV5-6
ASSLGGQGFQPQH
>TRBJ1-2|TRBD1|TRBV19
ASSAQGAGGYT
>TRBJ1-6|-|TRBV28
ASSLGALENSPLH
>TRBJ2-2|TRBD1|TRBV9
ASSVSTGGTGELF
>TRBJ2-5|-|TRBV29-1
SVEVRETQY
>TRBJ2-1|TRBD2|TRBV7-3
ASRLAGGYNEQF
>TRBJ2-7|TRBD2|TRBV5-1
ASSLEGSGSFPYEQY
>TRBJ1-1|-|TRBV7-3
ASSTGLGDTEAF
>TRBJ1-1|-|TRBV19
ASSLYTEAF
>TRBJ2-3|TRBD2|TRBV3-1/TRBV3-2
ASSSPGLAGVRGTDTQY
>TRBJ1-4|-|TRBV11-2
ASSPLATNEKLF
>TRBJ1-4|TRBD1|TRBV19
ASSTTGVVNEKLF
>TRBJ1-1|-|TRBV6-5
ASSRSQNTEAF
>TRBJ2-5|-|TRBV30
AWSVGSEETQY
>TRBJ2-1|TRBD2|TRBV24-1
ATSDSRTSGGTYNEQF